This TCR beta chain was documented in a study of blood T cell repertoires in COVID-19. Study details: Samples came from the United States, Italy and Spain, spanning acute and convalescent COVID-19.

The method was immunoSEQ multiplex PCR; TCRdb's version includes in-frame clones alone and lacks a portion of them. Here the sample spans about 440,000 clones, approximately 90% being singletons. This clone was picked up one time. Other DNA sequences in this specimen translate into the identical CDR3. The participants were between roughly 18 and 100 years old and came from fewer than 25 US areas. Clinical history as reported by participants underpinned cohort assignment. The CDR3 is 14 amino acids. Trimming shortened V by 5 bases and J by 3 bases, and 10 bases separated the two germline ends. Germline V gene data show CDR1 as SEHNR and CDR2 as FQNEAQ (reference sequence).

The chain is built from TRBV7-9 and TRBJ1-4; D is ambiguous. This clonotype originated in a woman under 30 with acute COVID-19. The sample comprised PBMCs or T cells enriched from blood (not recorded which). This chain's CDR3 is CASSPTGANEKLFF. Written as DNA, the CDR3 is TGTGCCAGCAGCCCTACGGGAGCTAATGAAAAACTGTTTTTT.